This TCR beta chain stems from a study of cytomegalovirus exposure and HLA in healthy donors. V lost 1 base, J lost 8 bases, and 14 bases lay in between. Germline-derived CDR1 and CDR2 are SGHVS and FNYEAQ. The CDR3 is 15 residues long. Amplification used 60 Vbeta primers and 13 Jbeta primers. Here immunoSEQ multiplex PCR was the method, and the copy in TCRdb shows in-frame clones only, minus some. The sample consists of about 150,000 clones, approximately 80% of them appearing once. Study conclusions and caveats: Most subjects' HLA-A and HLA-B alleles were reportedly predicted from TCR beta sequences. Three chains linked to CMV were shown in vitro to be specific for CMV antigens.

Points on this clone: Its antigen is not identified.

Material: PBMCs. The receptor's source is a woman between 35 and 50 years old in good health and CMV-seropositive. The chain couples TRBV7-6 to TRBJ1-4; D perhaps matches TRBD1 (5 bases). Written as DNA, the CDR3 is TGTGCCAGCAGCTTAGTACAGGCCGTTAACGAAAAACTGTTTTTT. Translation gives CASSLVQAVNEKLFF.